The next 8 T cell receptor beta chains were all read from a single sample in a study of cytomegalovirus exposure and HLA in healthy donors. Data came from immunoSEQ multiplex PCR; TCRdb stores just in-frame clones and leaves some out. The sample yields around 80,000 clones, 95% seen once. The sequencing input was PBMCs. The receptor set was obtained from a woman aged 18-30 years in good health and CMV-seronegative.

V is TRBV4-3 and J is TRBJ2-2, with 11 bases that match TRBD2. Germline assignment: CDR1 LGHNA and CDR2 YSLEER. This CDR3 has 16 residues. Losses at the gene ends were 4 bases for V and 5 bases for J; bases not matched to a gene: 6. CDR3 DNA sequence: TGCGCCAGCAGCCGGATGACTAGCGGGGATACCGGGGAGCTGTTTTTT. Amino acids: CASSRMTSGDTGELFF.

This chain links TRBV19 with TRBJ2-1, with 9 bases lining up with TRBD2. CDR3 size: 14 residues. V trimming: 6 bases; J trimming: 2 bases; junction bases outside the gene matches: 2. Per germline, CDR1 LNHDA and CDR2 SQIVND (reference sequence). In DNA, the CDR3 is TGTGCCAGTAGGGGGACTAGCCCCTACAATGAGCAGTTCTTC. As protein: CASRGTSPYNEQFF.

The chain carries TRBV12-5 and TRBJ1-3; 9 bases align to TRBD1. The V gene end was trimmed by 6 bases and the J gene end by 2 bases; junction bases not matched to a gene: 5. CDR3 length: 15 amino acids. The germline CDR1 and CDR2 sequences are LGHNT and FRNRAP. The DNA of the CDR3 is TGTGCTAGTGGCAATACAGGGGGCCCTGGAAACACCATATATTTT. It translates to CASGNTGGPGNTIYF.

The chain has TRBV28 and TRBJ1-2; D gene ambiguous. Trimming removed 1 base from V and 0 bases from J, with 12 bases in between. Germline V gene sequence: CDR1 MDHEN, CDR2 SYDVKM. The CDR3 is made up of 16 amino acids. CDR3 residues: CASSLSPDRANYGYTF. CDR3 sequence (DNA): TGTGCCAGCAGTTTATCCCCCGACCGGGCTAACTATGGCTACACCTTC.

The V gene is TRBV11-2, the J gene TRBJ1-1; 7 bases are a match to TRBD1. The trim removed 1 base at V and 5 bases at J, leaving 7 bases unmatched. CDR1 is SGHAT, CDR2 FQNNGV, per germline. This CDR3 has 15 residues. The CDR3 spells CASSLGLAGGTEAFF. DNA for the CDR3: TGTGCCAGCAGCTTAGGATTGGCAGGGGGGACTGAAGCTTTCTTT.

This chain uses TRBV28 with TRBJ1-5, with D hard to call. Trimming cost V 8 bases and J 5 bases, with 22 bases left between them. This CDR3 is 16 amino acids long. Germline V gene data show CDR1 as MDHEN and CDR2 as SYDVKM. The CDR3 nucleotides are TGTGCCAGCCCTCCTGCTTTCGGGTTACCTCATCAGCCCCAGCATTTT. Its protein product is CASPPAFGLPHQPQHF.

The genes are TRBV7-2 and TRBJ2-1; 10 bases match TRBD1. V lost 2 bases to trimming and J lost 2 bases; unmatched junction nucleotides: 6. The CDR3 totals 17 residues. Germline V CDR1 and CDR2: SGHTA, FQGNSA. The CDR3 loop is CASSLPGDRGPYNEQFF. The CDR3 bases are TGTGCCAGCAGCTTACCCGGTGACAGGGGGCCCTACAATGAGCAGTTCTTC.

The chain joins TRBV9 to TRBJ2-5, with 9 bases matching TRBD2. Looked up from germline, CDR1 is SGDLS and CDR2 is YYNGEE. The J segment lost 3 bases and the V segment lost 3 bases, leaving 21 bases of the junction unmatched. The CDR3 extends over 20 amino acids. DNA of the CDR3: TGTGCCAGCAGCGGAGGGGACCAGAGGACTAGCGCCAGCTACAAAGAGACCCAGTACTTC. Translation: CASSGGDQRTSASYKETQYF.